This entry concerns a single T cell receptor (beta chain). One entry per CDR3 protein results from TCRdb running MiXCR on the RT-PCR reads. Of hundreds of thousands of distinct CDR3 sequences listed, approximately 14% are singletons. What was sequenced was memory CD4+ T cells from blood. The receptor comes from a female donor in good health, serving as a healthy control.

CDR3 amino acids: CASSFGLGQGQLGYTF. The CDR3 DNA reads as TGTGCCAGCAGCTTCGGACTCGGACAGGGGCAGTTAGGCTACACCTTC. The V and J genes are TRBV7-2 and TRBJ1-2; 9 bases line up with TRBD1. This CDR3 is 16 amino acids long. The germline V gene encodes CDR1 SGHTA and CDR2 FQGNSA. With V trimmed by 3 bases and J by 8 bases, 13 bases remained unmatched.